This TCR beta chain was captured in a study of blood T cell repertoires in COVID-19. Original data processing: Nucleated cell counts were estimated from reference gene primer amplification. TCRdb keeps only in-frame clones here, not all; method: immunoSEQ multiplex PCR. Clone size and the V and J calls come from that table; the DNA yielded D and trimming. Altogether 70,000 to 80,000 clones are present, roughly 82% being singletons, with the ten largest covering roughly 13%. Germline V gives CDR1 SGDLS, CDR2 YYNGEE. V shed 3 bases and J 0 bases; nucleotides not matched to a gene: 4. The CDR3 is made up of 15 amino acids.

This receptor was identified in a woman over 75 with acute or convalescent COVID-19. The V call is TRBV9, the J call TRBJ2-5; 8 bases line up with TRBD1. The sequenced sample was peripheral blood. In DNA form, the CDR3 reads TGTGCCAGCAGCGACAGGGGGAACTACCAAGAGACCCAGTACTTC. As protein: CASSDRGNYQETQYF.